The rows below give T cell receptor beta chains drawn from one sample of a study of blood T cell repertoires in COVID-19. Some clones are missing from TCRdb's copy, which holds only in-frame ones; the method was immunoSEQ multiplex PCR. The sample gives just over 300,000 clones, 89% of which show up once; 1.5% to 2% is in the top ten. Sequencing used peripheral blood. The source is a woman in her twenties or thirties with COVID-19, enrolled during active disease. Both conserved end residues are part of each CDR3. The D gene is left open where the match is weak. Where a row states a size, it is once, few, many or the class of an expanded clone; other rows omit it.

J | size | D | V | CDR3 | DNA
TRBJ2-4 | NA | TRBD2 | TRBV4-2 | CASSQEVPLAGGFENIQYF | TGTGCCAGCAGCCAAGAGGTCCCTCTAGCGGGGGGTTTTGAAAACATTCAGTACTTC
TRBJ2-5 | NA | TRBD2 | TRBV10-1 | CASSSAGDLQETQYF | TGCGCCAGCAGTTCAGCGGGGGACCTTCAAGAGACCCAGTACTTC
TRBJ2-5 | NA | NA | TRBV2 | CASSGVRGGRETQYF | TGTGCCAGCAGTGGGGTTCGGGGAGGTCGTGAGACCCAGTACTTC
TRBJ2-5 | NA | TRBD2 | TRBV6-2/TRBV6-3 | CASSYGRGLARETQYF | TGTGCCAGCAGTTACGGGCGAGGACTAGCCCGGGAGACCCAGTACTTC
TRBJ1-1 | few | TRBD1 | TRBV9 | CASSRDSQIMNTEAFF | TGTGCCAGCAGCCGGGACAGCCAGATCATGAACACTGAAGCTTTCTTT
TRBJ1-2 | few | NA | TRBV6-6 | CASSPTESYAYTF | TGTGCCAGCAGTCCTACAGAATCGTATGCCTACACCTTC
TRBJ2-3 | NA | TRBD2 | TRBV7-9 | CASSSPGLAGETDTQYF | TGTGCCAGCAGCTCGCCGGGACTAGCGGGCGAGACAGATACGCAGTATTTT
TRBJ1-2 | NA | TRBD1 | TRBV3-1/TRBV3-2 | CASSQGRAGGNGYTF | TGTGCCAGCAGCCAAGGCCGGGCAGGGGGCAATGGCTACACCTTC
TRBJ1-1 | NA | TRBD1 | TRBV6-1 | CASSEGYRGNTEAFF | TGTGCCAGCAGTGAAGGGTACAGGGGAAACACTGAAGCTTTCTTT
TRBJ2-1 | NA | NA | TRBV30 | CAWSVTASNEQFF | TGTGCCTGGAGTGTAACCGCTAGCAATGAGCAGTTCTTC
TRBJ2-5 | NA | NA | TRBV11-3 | CASSLGPGEGQETQYF | TGTGCCAGCAGCTTAGGTCCAGGGGAGGGACAAGAGACCCAGTACTTC
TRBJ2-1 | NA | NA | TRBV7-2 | CASSFGLGDINEQFF | TGTGCCAGCAGCTTTGGTTTAGGGGACATCAATGAGCAGTTCTTC
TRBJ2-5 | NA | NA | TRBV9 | CASRGHETQYF | TGTGCCAGCAGGGGCCACGAGACCCAGTACTTC
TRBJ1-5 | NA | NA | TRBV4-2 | CASSQGAGGGSNQPQHF | TGTGCCAGCAGCCAAGGAGCGGGGGGCGGAAGCAATCAGCCCCAGCATTTT
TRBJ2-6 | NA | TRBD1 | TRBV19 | CASSPRDRGSGANVLTF | TGTGCCAGTAGTCCACGGGACAGGGGCTCTGGGGCCAACGTCCTGACTTTC
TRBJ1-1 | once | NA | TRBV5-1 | CASSYDPQGRAEAFF | TGCGCCAGCAGCTACGACCCACAGGGTCGCGCTGAAGCTTTCTTT
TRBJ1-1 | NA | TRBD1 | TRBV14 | CASSQVGGWNTEAFF | TGTGCCAGCAGCCAAGTAGGGGGCTGGAACACTGAAGCTTTCTTT
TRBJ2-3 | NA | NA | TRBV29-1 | CSVGTPERATDTQYF | TGCAGCGTCGGGACACCGGAAAGAGCCACAGATACGCAGTATTTT
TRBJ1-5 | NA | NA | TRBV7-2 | CASSLVGRGSQPQHF | TGTGCCAGCAGCTTGGTGGGGAGGGGTTCTCAGCCCCAGCATTTT
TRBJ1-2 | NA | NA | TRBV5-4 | CASSLGGSNYGYTF | TGTGCCAGCAGCCTGGGTGGGAGTAACTATGGCTACACCTTC
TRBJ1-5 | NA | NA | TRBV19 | CASSPGREGYSNQPQHF | TGTGCCAGTAGTCCTGGGAGGGAGGGTTATAGCAATCAGCCCCAGCATTTT
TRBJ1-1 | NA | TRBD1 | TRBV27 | CASSLSAGGTEAFF | TGTGCCAGCAGTTTATCGGCAGGGGGGACTGAAGCTTTCTTT
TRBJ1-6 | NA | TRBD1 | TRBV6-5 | CASKVGQTNSPLHF | TGTGCCAGCAAGGTGGGACAGACAAATTCACCCCTCCACTTT
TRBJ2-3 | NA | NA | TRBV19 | CASSSSGDTQYF | TGTGCCAGTAGTTCGAGTGGAGATACGCAGTATTTT
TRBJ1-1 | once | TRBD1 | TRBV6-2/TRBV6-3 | CASSFDRGEAFF | TGTGCCAGCAGTTTCGACAGGGGTGAAGCTTTCTTT
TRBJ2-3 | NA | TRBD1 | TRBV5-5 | CASSGGQGMFTNTQYF | TGTGCCAGCAGCGGGGGACAGGGAATGTTCACGAATACGCAGTATTTT
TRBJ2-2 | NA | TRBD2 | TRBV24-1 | CATSAQSGAKTNTGELFF | TGTGCCACCAGTGCCCAAAGCGGGGCGAAGACGAACACCGGGGAGCTGTTTTTT
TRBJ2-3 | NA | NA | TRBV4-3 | CASSQDVSGDTQYF | TGCGCCAGCAGCCAAGATGTGAGTGGAGATACGCAGTATTTT
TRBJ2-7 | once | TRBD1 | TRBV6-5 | CASSYSGTGPGEQYF | TGTGCCAGCAGTTACTCGGGGACAGGGCCGGGGGAGCAGTACTTC
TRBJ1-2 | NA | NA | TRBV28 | CASSLYKGLGYGYTF | TGTGCCAGCAGTCTCTACAAGGGGCTGGGCTATGGCTACACCTTC
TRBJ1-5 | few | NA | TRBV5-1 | CASSLDPGQPQHF | TGCGCCAGCAGCTTGGATCCCGGGCAGCCCCAGCATTTT
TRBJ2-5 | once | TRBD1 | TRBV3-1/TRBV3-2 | CASSPRTGGLETQYF | TGTGCCAGCAGCCCCCGGACAGGGGGCTTAGAGACCCAGTACTTC
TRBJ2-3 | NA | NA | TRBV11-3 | CASSLGETTDTQYF | TGTGCCAGCAGCTTAGGGGAGACAACAGATACGCAGTATTTT
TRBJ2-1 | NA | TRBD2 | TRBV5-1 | CASSEAGQSYNEQFF | TGCGCCAGCAGCGAAGCGGGGCAATCCTACAATGAGCAGTTCTTC
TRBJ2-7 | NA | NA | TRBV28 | CASTDGMAYEQYF | TGTGCCAGCACGGACGGGATGGCCTACGAGCAGTACTTC
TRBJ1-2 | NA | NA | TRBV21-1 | CASSLTGEGYGYTF | TGTGCCAGCAGCCTGACAGGGGAAGGCTATGGCTACACCTTC
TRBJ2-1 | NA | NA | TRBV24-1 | CATSRRAGANEQFF | TGTGCCACCAGCCGACGTGCGGGGGCCAATGAGCAGTTCTTC
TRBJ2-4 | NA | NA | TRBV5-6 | CASSLARSDSKNIQYF | TGTGCCAGCAGCCTTGCCAGATCGGACAGCAAAAACATTCAGTACTTC
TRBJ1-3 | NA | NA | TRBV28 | CASNTDSPSPGNTIYF | TGTGCCAGCAACACCGACAGCCCCAGCCCTGGAAACACCATATATTTT
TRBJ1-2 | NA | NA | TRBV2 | CASKGPGAVDGYTF | TGTGCCAGCAAAGGTCCTGGGGCGGTCGATGGCTACACCTTC
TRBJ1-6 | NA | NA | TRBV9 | CASSVMGQENSPLHF | TGTGCCAGCAGCGTAATGGGTCAGGAAAATTCACCCCTCCACTTT
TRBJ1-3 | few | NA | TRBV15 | CATSRGWSYSGNTIYF | TGTGCCACCAGCCGCGGGTGGAGTTACTCTGGAAACACCATATATTTT
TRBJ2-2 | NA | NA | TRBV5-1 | CASSPWRVNTGELFF | TGCGCCAGCAGCCCGTGGAGGGTCAACACCGGGGAGCTGTTTTTT
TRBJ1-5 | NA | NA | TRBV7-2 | CASSLGEAQALGPQHF | TGTGCCAGCAGCTTAGGGGAGGCGCAGGCCTTAGGACCCCAGCATTTT
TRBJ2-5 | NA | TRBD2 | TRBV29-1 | CSVRITGGQETQYF | TGCAGCGTTAGGATTACCGGGGGGCAAGAGACCCAGTACTTC
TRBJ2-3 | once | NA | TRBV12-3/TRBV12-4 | CASSLANTDTQYF | TGTGCCAGCTCGTTAGCGAACACAGATACGCAGTATTTT
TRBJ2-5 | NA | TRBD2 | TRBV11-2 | CASSLYGGGGQETQYF | TGTGCCAGCAGCTTATATGGCGGGGGGGGACAAGAGACCCAGTACTTC
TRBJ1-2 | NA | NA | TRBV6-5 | CASSYVGQTAGYTF | TGTGCCAGCAGTTACGTTGGGCAGACGGCGGGCTACACCTTC
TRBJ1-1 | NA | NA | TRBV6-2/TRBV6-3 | CASSYARAPEAFF | TGTGCCAGCAGTTACGCCAGGGCACCTGAAGCTTTCTTT